Listed here are 9 T cell receptor beta chains from one sample, sequenced in a study of T cell repertoires in cytomegalovirus infection. TCRdb redid the calling of the reads with MiXCR, one entry per CDR3 protein. The sample has 150,000 to 200,000 distinct CDR3 sequences, roughly 15% seen once; the top ten hold approximately 25%. What was sequenced was CD8+ T cells from PBMCs. These receptors were obtained from a human donor in good health (CMV status not recorded). Some clones in this sample may be carry-over from other donors' samples.

This clonotype was detected a few times. This chain uses TRBV7-2 with TRBJ2-5, with no clear D. V lost 0 bases and J 1 base, leaving 12 bases between the germline ends. This CDR3 region has 16 residues. Germline CDR1 is SGHTA and CDR2 is FQGNSA. The CDR3 sequence is CASSLARRAPQETQYF. For the CDR3, the DNA is TGTGCCAGCAGCTTAGCTCGAAGGGCACCCCAAGAGACCCAGTACTTC.

This clonotype has more than one count but fewer than ten. This rearrangement joins TRBV20-1 to TRBJ2-1; 8 bases are a match to TRBD1. The CDR3 has 16 amino acids. Germline CDR1 DFQATT, CDR2 SNEGSKA (reference sequence). Unmatched junction bases numbered 4, after V lost 0 bases and J lost 0 bases. In nucleotides, the CDR3 is TGCAGTGCTAGAGAAGGACAGGGCCTCTCCTACAATGAGCAGTTCTTC. This gives the protein CSAREGQGLSYNEQFF.

Only a few counts were recorded for this clonotype. The chain employs TRBV7-6 and TRBJ2-7, with D perhaps matching TRBD1 or TRBD2 (5 bases each). CDR3 size: 14 residues. Trimming took off 4 bases at V and 2 bases at J, with 12 bases between the two ends. Germline V gene data show CDR1 as SGHVS and CDR2 as FNYEAQ. The CDR3 DNA reads as TGTGCCAGCAGCTACCGGGACCACCCCTACGAGCAGTACTTC. This encodes CASSYRDHPYEQYF.

This clonotype was counted many times. This chain uses TRBV7-2 with TRBJ1-3; the D is unclear. The germline V and J ends were trimmed by 1 base and 8 bases, with 6 bases remaining between them. Germline V gives CDR1 SGHTA, CDR2 FQGNSA. The CDR3 covers 12 residues. The CDR3 coding sequence is TGTGCCAGCAGCTTAGATCGACACACCATATATTTT. Its protein is CASSLDRHTIYF.

The chain combines TRBV15 with TRBJ1-1; 8 nucleotides line up with TRBD1. V was clipped by 3 bases and J by 0 bases; unmatched bases: 9. This CDR3 is built from 17 residues. The germline V gene encodes CDR1 LNHNV and CDR2 YYDKDF (reference sequence). The CDR3 loop is CATSSNRGKFMNTEAFF. The CDR3 DNA is TGTGCCACCAGCAGCAACAGGGGGAAATTTATGAACACTGAAGCTTTCTTT.

The J gene is TRBJ2-3, the V gene TRBV7-2; D not certain. V shed 3 bases and J shed 4 bases, with 14 bases lying between them. The CDR3 sequence is 15 residues long. CDR1 and CDR2 from the germline V gene are SGHTA and FQGNSA. CDR3 DNA sequence: TGTGCCAGCAGCTTTCCATGGACGGGCCCAGATACGCAGTATTTT. It codes for CASSFPWTGPDTQYF.

The chain is built from TRBV12-3 or TRBV12-4 and TRBJ2-7; 7 bases agree with TRBD1. The CDR3 has 13 residues. V trimming: 4 bases; J trimming: 4 bases; junction bases outside the gene matches: 4. CDR3: CASSSQGLYEQYF. As DNA, the CDR3 is TGTGCCAGCAGTTCACAGGGGCTATACGAGCAGTACTTC.

At least ten counts were recorded for this clonotype. The rearrangement joins TRBV4-2 to TRBJ1-1; TRBD1 matches 8 bases. The CDR3 runs to 15 residues. The V and J ends lost 1 base and 7 bases, in that order; junction bases with no gene match: 8. Germline lookup yields CDR1 LGHNA and CDR2 YNFKEQ. The CDR3: CASSQARTGGSEAFF. Here the CDR3 DNA reads TGTGCCAGCAGCCAAGCCCGAACAGGGGGAAGTGAAGCTTTCTTT.

The V and J genes are TRBV28 and TRBJ2-3, with 10 bases fitting TRBD2. V lost 3 bases, J lost 6 bases, and 9 bases stayed unmatched. The CDR3 is made up of 16 amino acids. Germline values: CDR1 MDHEN, CDR2 SYDVKM. This CDR3 reads CASSFLSGGAEDTQYF. CDR3 DNA: TGTGCCAGCAGTTTTCTGAGCGGGGGGGCGGAGGATACGCAGTATTTT.